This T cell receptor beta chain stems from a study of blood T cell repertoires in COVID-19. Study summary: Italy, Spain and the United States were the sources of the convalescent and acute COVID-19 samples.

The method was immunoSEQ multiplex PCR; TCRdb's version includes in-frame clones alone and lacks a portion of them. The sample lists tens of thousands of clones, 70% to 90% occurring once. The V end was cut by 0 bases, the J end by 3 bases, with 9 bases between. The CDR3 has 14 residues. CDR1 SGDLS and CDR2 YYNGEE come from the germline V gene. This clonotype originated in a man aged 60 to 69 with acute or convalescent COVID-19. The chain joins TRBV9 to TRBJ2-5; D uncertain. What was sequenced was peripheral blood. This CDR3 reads CASSVDFSEETQYF. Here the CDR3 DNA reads TGTGCCAGCAGCGTAGACTTCAGCGAAGAGACCCAGTACTTC.